Listed here are 5 T cell receptor beta chains from one sample, sequenced in a study of lymphopenia after photon versus proton radiotherapy. The data were produced by immunoSEQ multiplex PCR, yet TCRdb's version contains in-frame clones alone and is incomplete. The sample gives 50,000 or so clones, 92% of which show up once; around 17% is in the top ten. The sequenced sample was peripheral blood, obtained from a patient treated with photon-based radiotherapy. Receptors originate from a woman in her 40s with cholangiocarcinoma.

J is TRBJ1-2 and V is TRBV29-1, with 7 bases that match TRBD1. The germline V gene has CDR1 SQVTM and CDR2 ANQGSEA. V dropped 7 bases and J dropped 4; count of bases not matched to a gene: 12. The CDR3 consists of 14 residues. Written as DNA, the CDR3 is TGCAGCGCGGGAAGTCAGGGACAGAGCTATGGCTACACCTTC. As protein: CSAGSQGQSYGYTF.

V usage is TRBV19 and J usage is TRBJ1-1; D is unresolved. Trimming left V 1 base short and J 9 bases short, with 12 bases between. The CDR3 covers 13 residues. Germline lookup yields CDR1 LNHDA and CDR2 SQIVND (reference sequence). The CDR3: CASSIGPNTKAFF. DNA of the CDR3: TGTGCCAGTAGTATAGGACCGAATACAAAAGCTTTCTTT.

The rearrangement uses TRBV5-1 and TRBJ2-3; the D gene is possibly TRBD2 (6 bases). The CDR3 runs to 15 residues. V lost 0 bases, J lost 0 bases, and 8 bases lay in between. Germline CDR1 reads SGHRS; CDR2 reads YFSETQ. The CDR3 loop reads CASSLVGGSTDTQYF. The CDR3 bases are TGCGCCAGCAGCTTGGTGGGGGGTAGCACAGATACGCAGTATTTT.

The chain employs TRBV2 and TRBJ1-2; no reliable D call. The ends were cut back, 8 bases at V and 0 bases at J, with 16 bases in the middle. The CDR3 has 15 residues. Germline-derived CDR1 and CDR2 are SNHLY and FYNNEI. Written as DNA, the CDR3 is TGTGCCAGCGTAGCTACGCAGGCCCCTAACTATGGCTACACCTTC. Protein: CASVATQAPNYGYTF.

The chain is built from TRBV7-8 and TRBJ1-1; D perhaps matches TRBD1 (6 bases). With 3 bases removed from V and 11 bases from J, the gap between germline ends came to 16 bases. In germline, CDR1 is SGHVS, CDR2 FQNEAQ. The CDR3 is 13 amino acids. The chain's CDR3 is CASSLTSRDTAFF. The CDR3 DNA follows: TGTGCCAGCAGCTTGACCTCCCGGGACACGGCTTTCTTT.